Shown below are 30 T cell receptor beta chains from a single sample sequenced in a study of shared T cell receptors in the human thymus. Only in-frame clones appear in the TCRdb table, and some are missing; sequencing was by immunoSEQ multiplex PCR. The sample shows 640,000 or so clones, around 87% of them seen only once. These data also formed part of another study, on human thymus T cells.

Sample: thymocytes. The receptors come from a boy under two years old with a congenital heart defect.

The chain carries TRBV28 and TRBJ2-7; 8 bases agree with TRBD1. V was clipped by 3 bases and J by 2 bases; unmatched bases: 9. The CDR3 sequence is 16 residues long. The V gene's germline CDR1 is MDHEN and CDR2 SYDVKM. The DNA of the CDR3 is TGTGCCAGCAGTTTTCCCGACAGGGGTCTCACCTACGAGCAGTACTTC. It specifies CASSFPDRGLTYEQYF.

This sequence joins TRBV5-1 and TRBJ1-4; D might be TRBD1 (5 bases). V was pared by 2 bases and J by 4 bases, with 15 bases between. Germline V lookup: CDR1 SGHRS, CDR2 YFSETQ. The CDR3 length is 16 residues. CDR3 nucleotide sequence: TGCGCCAGCAGCTTATATAGGGACGGGAGTAATGAAAAACTGTTTTTT. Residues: CASSLYRDGSNEKLFF.

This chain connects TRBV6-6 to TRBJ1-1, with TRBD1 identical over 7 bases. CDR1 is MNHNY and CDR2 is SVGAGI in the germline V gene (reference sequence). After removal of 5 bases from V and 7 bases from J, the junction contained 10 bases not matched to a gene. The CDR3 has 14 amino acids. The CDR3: CASSTPRQGIEAFF. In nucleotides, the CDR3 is TGTGCCAGCAGTACCCCACGACAGGGAATTGAAGCTTTCTTT.

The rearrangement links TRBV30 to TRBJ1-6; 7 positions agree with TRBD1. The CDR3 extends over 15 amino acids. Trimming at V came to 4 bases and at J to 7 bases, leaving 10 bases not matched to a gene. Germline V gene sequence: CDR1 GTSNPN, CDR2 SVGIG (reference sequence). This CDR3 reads CAWNPGQEDNSPLHF. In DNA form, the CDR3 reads TGTGCCTGGAACCCCGGACAGGAAGACAATTCACCCCTCCACTTT.

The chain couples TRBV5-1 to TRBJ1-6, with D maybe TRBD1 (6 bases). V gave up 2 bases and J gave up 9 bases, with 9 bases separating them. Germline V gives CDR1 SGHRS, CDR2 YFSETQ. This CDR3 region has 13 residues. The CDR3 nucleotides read TGCGCCAGCAGCTTAGGGGGGGCTTCACCCCTCCACTTT. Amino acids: CASSLGGASPLHF. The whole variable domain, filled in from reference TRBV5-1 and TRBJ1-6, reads KAGVTQTPRYLIKTRGQQVTLSCSPISGHRSVSWYQQTPGQGLQFLFEYFSETQRNKGNFPGRFSGRQFSNSRSEMNVSTLELGDSALYLCASSLGGASPLHFGNGTRLTVT.

CDR3 sequence reads: CASREPRGSGANVLTF. The CDR3 region has the DNA TGTGCTAGTCGGGAGCCTCGGGGCTCTGGGGCCAACGTCCTGACTTTC. This chain links TRBV12-5 with TRBJ2-6; weak D call: TRBD2 (6 bases). Per germline, CDR1 LGHNT and CDR2 FRNRAP. Trimming left V 8 bases short and J 0 bases short, with 14 bases between. CDR3 length: 16 amino acids.

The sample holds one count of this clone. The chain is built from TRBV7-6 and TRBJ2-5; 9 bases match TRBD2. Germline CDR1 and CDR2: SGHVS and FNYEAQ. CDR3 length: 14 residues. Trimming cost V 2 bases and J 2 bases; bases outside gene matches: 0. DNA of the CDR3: TGTGCCAGCAGCTTACTAGCGGGACAAGAGACCCAGTACTTC. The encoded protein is CASSLLAGQETQYF.

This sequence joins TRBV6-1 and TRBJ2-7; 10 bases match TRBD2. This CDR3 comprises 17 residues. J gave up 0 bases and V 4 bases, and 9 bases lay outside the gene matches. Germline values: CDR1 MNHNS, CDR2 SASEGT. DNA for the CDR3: TGTGCCAGCAGTGCGTCTAGCGGGGGAGACCCCTCCTACGAGCAGTACTTC. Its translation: CASSASSGGDPSYEQYF.

The CDR3 loop reads CASSAKQGPSFF. CDR3 nucleotide sequence: TGTGCCAGCAGTGCCAAACAGGGACCTAGTTTCTTT. The gene calls are TRBV27 and TRBJ1-1, with D maybe TRBD1 (6 bases). Trimming removed 5 bases from V and 13 bases from J, with 17 bases in between. Germline V gives CDR1 MNHEY, CDR2 SMNVEV (reference sequence). The CDR3 extends over 12 amino acids.

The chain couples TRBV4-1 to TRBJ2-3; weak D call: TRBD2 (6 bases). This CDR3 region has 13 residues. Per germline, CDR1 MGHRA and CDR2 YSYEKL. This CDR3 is CATGGSSTDTQYF. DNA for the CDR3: TGCGCAACAGGAGGGTCTAGCACAGATACGCAGTATTTT.

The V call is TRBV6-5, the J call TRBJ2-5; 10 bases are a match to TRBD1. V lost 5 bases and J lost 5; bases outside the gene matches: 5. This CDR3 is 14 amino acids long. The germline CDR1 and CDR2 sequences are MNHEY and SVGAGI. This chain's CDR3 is CASSPGQGWETQYF. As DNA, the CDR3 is TGTGCCAGCAGTCCGGGACAGGGGTGGGAGACCCAGTACTTC.

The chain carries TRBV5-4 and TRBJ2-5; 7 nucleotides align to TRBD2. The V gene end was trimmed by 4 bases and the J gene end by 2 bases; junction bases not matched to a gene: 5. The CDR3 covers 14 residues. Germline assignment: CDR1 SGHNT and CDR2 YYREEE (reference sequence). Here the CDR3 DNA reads TGTGCCAGCAGCCGGGAGGTGGGGCAAGAGACCCAGTACTTC. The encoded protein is CASSREVGQETQYF.

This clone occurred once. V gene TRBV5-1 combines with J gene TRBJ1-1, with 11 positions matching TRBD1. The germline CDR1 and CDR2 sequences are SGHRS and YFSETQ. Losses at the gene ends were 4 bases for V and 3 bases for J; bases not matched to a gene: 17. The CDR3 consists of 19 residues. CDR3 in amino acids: CASSTIRDRGYSPDTEAFF. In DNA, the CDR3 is TGCGCCAGCAGCACCATAAGGGACAGGGGGTATAGTCCAGACACTGAAGCTTTCTTT. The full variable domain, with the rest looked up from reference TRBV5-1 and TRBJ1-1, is KAGVTQTPRYLIKTRGQQVTLSCSPISGHRSVSWYQQTPGQGLQFLFEYFSETQRNKGNFPGRFSGRQFSNSRSEMNVSTLELGDSALYLCASSTIRDRGYSPDTEAFFGQGTRLTVV.

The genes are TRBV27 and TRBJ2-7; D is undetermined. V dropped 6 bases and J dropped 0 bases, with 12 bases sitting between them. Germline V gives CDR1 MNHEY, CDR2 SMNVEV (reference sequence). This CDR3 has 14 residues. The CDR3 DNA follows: TGTGCCAGCAGCCCCCTGGCTAGCTCCTACGAGCAGTACTTC. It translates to CASSPLASSYEQYF.

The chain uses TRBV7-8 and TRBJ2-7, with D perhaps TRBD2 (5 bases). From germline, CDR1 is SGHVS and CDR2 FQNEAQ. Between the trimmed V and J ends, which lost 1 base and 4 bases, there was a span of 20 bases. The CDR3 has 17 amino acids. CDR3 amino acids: CASSLGLANTGIYEQYF. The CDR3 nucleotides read TGTGCCAGCAGCTTAGGATTGGCTAACACCGGGATTTACGAGCAGTACTTC.

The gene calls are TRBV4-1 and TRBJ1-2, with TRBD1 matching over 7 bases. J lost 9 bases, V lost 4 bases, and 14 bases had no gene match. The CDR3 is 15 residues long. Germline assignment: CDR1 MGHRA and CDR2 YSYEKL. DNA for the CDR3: TGCGCCAGCAGCCCTCTAACGGGAGGGGGCAATCGCTACACCTTC. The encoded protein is CASSPLTGGGNRYTF.

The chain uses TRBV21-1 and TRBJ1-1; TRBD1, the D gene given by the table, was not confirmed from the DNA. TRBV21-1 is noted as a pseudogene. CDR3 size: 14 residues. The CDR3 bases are TGTGCCAGCAAAAACGGGACATCATACACTGAAGCTTTCTTT. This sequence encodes CASKNGTSYTEAFF.

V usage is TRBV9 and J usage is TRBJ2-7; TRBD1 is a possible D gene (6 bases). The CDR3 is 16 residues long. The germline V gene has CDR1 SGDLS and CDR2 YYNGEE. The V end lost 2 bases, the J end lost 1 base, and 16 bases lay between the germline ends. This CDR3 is CASSVGKTGASYEQYF. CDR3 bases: TGTGCCAGCAGCGTGGGGAAGACAGGCGCTTCCTACGAGCAGTACTTC.

This chain's CDR3 is CASSPAGGLSTF. For the CDR3, the DNA is TGTGCCAGCAGCCCAGCGGGGGGTCTGTCCACCTTC. The V gene is TRBV7-9, the J gene TRBJ1-2; D possibly corresponds to TRBD1 (5 bases). Trimming took 5 bases from V and 13 from J, leaving 17 bases between them. CDR3 length: 12 amino acids. Germline V gene lookup returns CDR1 SEHNR and CDR2 FQNEAQ (reference sequence). Filled out from reference TRBV7-9 and TRBJ1-2, the complete variable domain reads DTGVSQNPRHKITKRGQNVTFRCDPISEHNRLYWYRQTLGQGPEFLTYFQNEAQLEKSRLLSDRFSAERPKGSFSTLEIQRTEQGDSAMYLCASSPAGGLSTFGSGTRLTVV.

The CDR3 region has the DNA TGTGCCACCAGCAGACCCCGGAGGAGCGGGAGGGCCTGGAACGAGCAGTACTTC. This translates into CATSRPRRSGRAWNEQYF. This chain connects TRBV15 to TRBJ2-7, with 10 bases lining up with TRBD2. Germline lookup yields CDR1 LNHNV and CDR2 YYDKDF (reference sequence). The CDR3 has 18 amino acids. Germline trimming cut 2 bases from V and 5 bases from J; bases unmatched to any gene: 15.

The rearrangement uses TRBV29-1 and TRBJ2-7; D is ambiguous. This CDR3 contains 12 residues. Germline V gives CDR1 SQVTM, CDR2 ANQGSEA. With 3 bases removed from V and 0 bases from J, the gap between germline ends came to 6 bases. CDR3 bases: TGCAGCGTTGAGCACGGCTCCTACGAGCAGTACTTC. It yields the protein CSVEHGSYEQYF.

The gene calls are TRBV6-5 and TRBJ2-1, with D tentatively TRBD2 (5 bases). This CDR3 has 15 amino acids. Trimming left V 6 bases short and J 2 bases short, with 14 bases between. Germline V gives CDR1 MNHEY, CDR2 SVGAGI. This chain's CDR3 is CASSNLDGAYNEQFF. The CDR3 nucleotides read TGTGCCAGCAGCAACTTAGACGGGGCCTACAATGAGCAGTTCTTC.

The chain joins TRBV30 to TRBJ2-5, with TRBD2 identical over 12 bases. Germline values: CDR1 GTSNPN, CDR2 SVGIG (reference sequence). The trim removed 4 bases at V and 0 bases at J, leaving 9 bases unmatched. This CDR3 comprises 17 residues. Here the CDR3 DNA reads TGTGCCTGGAAAAGAACTAGCGGGAGGCCCAACCAAGAGACCCAGTACTTC. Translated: CAWKRTSGRPNQETQYF. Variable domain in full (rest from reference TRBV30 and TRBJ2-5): SQTIHQWPATLVQPVGSPLSLECTVEGTSNPNLYWYRQAAGRGLQLLFYSVGIGQISSEVPQNLSASRPQDRQFILSSKKLLLSDSGFYLCAWKRTSGRPNQETQYFGPGTRLLVL.

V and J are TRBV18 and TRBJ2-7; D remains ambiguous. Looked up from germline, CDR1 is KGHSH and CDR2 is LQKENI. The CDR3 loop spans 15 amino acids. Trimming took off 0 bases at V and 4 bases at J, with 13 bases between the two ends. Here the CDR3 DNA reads TGTGCCAGCTCACCACCAGCGTCGTCGAGGTACGAGCAGTACTTC. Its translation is CASSPPASSRYEQYF.

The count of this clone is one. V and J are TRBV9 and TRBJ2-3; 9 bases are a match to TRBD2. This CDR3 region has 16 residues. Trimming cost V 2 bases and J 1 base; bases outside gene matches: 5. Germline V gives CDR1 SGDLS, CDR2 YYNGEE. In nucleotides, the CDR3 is TGTGCCAGCAGCGTTCGGCGGGGGGGATGCACAGATACGCAGTATTTT. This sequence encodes CASSVRRGGCTDTQYF.

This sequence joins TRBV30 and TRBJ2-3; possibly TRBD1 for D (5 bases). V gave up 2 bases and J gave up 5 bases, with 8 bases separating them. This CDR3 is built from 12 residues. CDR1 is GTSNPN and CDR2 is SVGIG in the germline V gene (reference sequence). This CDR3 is CAWSQGIDTQYF. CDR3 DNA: TGTGCCTGGAGTCAGGGTATAGATACGCAGTATTTT.

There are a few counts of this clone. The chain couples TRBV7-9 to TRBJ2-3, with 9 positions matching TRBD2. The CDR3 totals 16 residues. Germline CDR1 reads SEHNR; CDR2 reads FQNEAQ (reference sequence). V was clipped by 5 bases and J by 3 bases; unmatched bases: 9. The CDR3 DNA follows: TGTGCCAGCAGCCTTAGCGGGAGTGTAGGGACAGATACGCAGTATTTT. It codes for CASSLSGSVGTDTQYF.

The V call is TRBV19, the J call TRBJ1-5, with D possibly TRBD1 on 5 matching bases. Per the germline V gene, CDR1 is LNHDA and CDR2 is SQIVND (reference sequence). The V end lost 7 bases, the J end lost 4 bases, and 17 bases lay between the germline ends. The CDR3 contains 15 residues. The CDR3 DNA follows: TGTGCCAGTACCGAATTCGGGGGTCCTAATCAGCCCCAGCATTTT. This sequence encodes CASTEFGGPNQPQHF.

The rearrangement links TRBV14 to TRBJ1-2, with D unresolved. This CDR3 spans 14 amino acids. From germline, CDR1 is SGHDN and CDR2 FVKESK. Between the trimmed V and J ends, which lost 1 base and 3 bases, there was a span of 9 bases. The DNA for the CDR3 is TGTGCCAGCAGCCAAGCCCCGAGCCACTATGGCTACACCTTC. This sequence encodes CASSQAPSHYGYTF.

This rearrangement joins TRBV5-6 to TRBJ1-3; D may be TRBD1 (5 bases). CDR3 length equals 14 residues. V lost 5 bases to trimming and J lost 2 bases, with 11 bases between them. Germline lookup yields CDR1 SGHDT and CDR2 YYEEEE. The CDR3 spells CASRGADPGNTIYF. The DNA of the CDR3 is TGTGCCAGCAGAGGGGCGGATCCTGGAAACACCATATATTTT.